The source of this TCR beta chain is a study of a mutant IDH1 vaccine in newly diagnosed glioma. Across the study: Patients under treatment included roughly 60% males and 37.5% females and had a mean age of approximately 40 years. Receipt of radiotherapy, temozolomide, or both preceded the study, and most received both. Study findings and constraints: Across multiple MHC alleles, over 90% of patients had vaccine-induced responses.

Germline V gene sequence: CDR1 MDHEN, CDR2 SYDVKM. The CDR3 covers 14 residues. V dropped 4 bases and J dropped 7 bases, with 14 bases sitting between them. The time point is: week 5, during vaccination. Every vaccine dose comprised 300 ug of mutant IDH1 20-mer peptide plus topical imiquimod. A word on this clone: As yet, its antigen is unknown.

Generated by immunoSEQ multiplex PCR, the TCRdb table keeps only in-frame clones and is missing some. The data contain approximately 39,000 clones, 81% of them seen just once; the ten biggest clones take up 9.5% to 13%. The rearrangement uses TRBV28 and TRBJ2-1, with D hard to call. This TCR derives from a man in his fifties or sixties with glioma. Sequences were derived from PBMCs, sampled from a glioma patient whose treatment included an IDH1 peptide vaccine. CDR3 DNA: TGTGCCAGCAGTTCTTTACGGGTCGAGAATGAGCAGTTCTTC. Translating gives CASSSLRVENEQFF.